This entry lists 29 T cell receptor beta chains sequenced from one sample in a study of blood T cell repertoires in COVID-19. Some clones are missing from TCRdb's copy, which holds only in-frame ones; the method was immunoSEQ multiplex PCR. The table records over 20,000 clones, almost 90% of them present only once. The sequencing sample was made of peripheral blood. These receptors all stem from an older man with acute or convalescent COVID-19.

This clone was counted a single time. The chain is built from TRBV7-9 and TRBJ2-1, with 8 positions matching TRBD1. There are 19 residues in the CDR3. Per the germline V gene, CDR1 is SEHNR and CDR2 is FQNEAQ (reference sequence). Losses at the gene ends were 5 bases for V and 7 bases for J; bases not matched to a gene: 22. CDR3 sequence (DNA): TGTGCCAGCAGCCCACTTATGGCCGGTGGACAGGGCCGGGGGAATGAGCAGTTCTTC. Translating gives CASSPLMAGGQGRGNEQFF. The full variable domain, in which reference TRBV7-9 and TRBJ2-1 provide the parts outside the CDR3, is DTGVSQNPRHKITKRGQNVTFRCDPISEHNRLYWYRQTLGQGPEFLTYFQNEAQLEKSRLLSDRFSAERPKGSFSTLEIQRTEQGDSAMYLCASSPLMAGGQGRGNEQFFGPGTRLTVL.

The chain has TRBV19 and TRBJ2-1, with 12 bases identical to TRBD1. Germline V CDR1 and CDR2: LNHDA, SQIVND (reference sequence). This CDR3 contains 14 residues. Trimming at V came to 8 bases and at J to 9 bases, leaving 8 bases not matched to a gene. CDR3 residues: CASGPGQGAGEQFF. The CDR3 DNA reads TGTGCCAGTGGTCCGGGACAGGGGGCCGGTGAGCAGTTCTTC.

The chain employs TRBV7-2 and TRBJ2-1; perhaps TRBD2 as D (6 bases). Germline assignment: CDR1 SGHTA and CDR2 FQGNSA. This CDR3 has 15 amino acids. V lost 1 base and J 7 bases, leaving 14 bases between the germline ends. Written as DNA, the CDR3 is TGTGCCAGCAGCTTAGACCCCACTAGCACTAATGAGCAGTTCTTC. It encodes CASSLDPTSTNEQFF.

There are a few counts of this clone. CDR3 sequence (DNA): TGCGCCAGCAGCTTCGGACAGGGGGAGGGAAAACTGTTTTTT. Protein sequence: CASSFGQGEGKLFF. The chain carries TRBV5-1 and TRBJ1-4, with TRBD1 matching 10 bases. The CDR3 is 14 amino acids. Germline loops: CDR1 SGHRS, CDR2 YFSETQ. V shed 2 bases and J 10 bases; nucleotides not matched to a gene: 5.

V and J are TRBV7-2 and TRBJ2-4, with a weak D call TRBD1 (5 bases). The ends were cut back, 1 base at V and 2 bases at J, with 15 bases in the middle. Germline loops: CDR1 SGHTA, CDR2 FQGNSA. The CDR3 loop spans 17 amino acids. The CDR3 DNA follows: TGTGCCAGCAGCTTAGTGTTGAATCAGGGAACCAAAAACATTCAGTACTTC. As protein: CASSLVLNQGTKNIQYF.

This chain joins TRBV18 and TRBJ2-7, with D maybe TRBD1 (6 bases). There are 14 residues in the CDR3. In germline, CDR1 is KGHSH, CDR2 LQKENI. The V end was cut by 5 bases, the J end by 6 bases, with 17 bases between. CDR3 sequence (DNA): TGTGCCAGCTCAGCCTCGGACAGTCCAGCCGAGCAGTACTTC. Translating it yields CASSASDSPAEQYF. Full variable domain (rest looked up from reference TRBV18 and TRBJ2-7): NAGVMQNPRHLVRRRGQEARLRCSPMKGHSHVYWYRQLPEEGLKFMVYLQKENIIDESGMPKERFSAEFPKEGPSILRIQQVVRGDSAAYFCASSASDSPAEQYFGPGTRLTVT.

This rearrangement joins TRBV4-3 to TRBJ2-4, with D tentatively TRBD1 (6 bases). The CDR3 consists of 13 residues. V lost 3 bases and J lost 8, with 11 bases in between. The germline V gene encodes CDR1 LGHNA and CDR2 YSLEER. The DNA of the CDR3 is TGCGCCAGCAGCCATGAGGACAGCCACATTCAGTACTTC. Protein product: CASSHEDSHIQYF.

The chain has TRBV2 and TRBJ1-6; 8 bases align to TRBD1. Germline values: CDR1 SNHLY, CDR2 FYNNEI. Unmatched junction bases numbered 3, after V lost 6 bases and J lost 5 bases. CDR3 length: 14 amino acids. The CDR3 here is CASSLDRDNSPLHF. In nucleotides, the CDR3 is TGTGCCAGCAGCCTGGACAGGGATAATTCACCCCTCCACTTT.

This rearrangement joins TRBV7-9 to TRBJ2-5, with TRBD1 matching 11 bases. Unmatched junction bases numbered 8, after V lost 3 bases and J lost 5 bases. This CDR3 region has 16 residues. CDR1 is SEHNR, CDR2 FQNEAQ, per germline (reference sequence). Written as DNA, the CDR3 is TGTGCCAGCAGCTTCCCCGGACAGGGGGCAGGGGAGACCCAGTACTTC. The encoded protein is CASSFPGQGAGETQYF. Full variable domain (missing parts from reference TRBV7-9 and TRBJ2-5): DTGVSQNPRHKITKRGQNVTFRCDPISEHNRLYWYRQTLGQGPEFLTYFQNEAQLEKSRLLSDRFSAERPKGSFSTLEIQRTEQGDSAMYLCASSFPGQGAGETQYFGPGTRLLVL.

The chain employs TRBV9 and TRBJ2-7; 8 bases line up with TRBD1. The CDR3 spans 15 residues. The trim removed 3 bases at V and 3 bases at J, leaving 8 bases unmatched. The V gene's germline CDR1 is SGDLS and CDR2 YYNGEE. The CDR3 sequence is CASSAHPDRDYEQYF. The DNA for the CDR3 is TGTGCCAGCAGCGCCCACCCGGACAGGGACTACGAGCAGTACTTC.

The V call is TRBV27, the J call TRBJ1-2; D unclear. Germline V gene lookup returns CDR1 MNHEY and CDR2 SMNVEV (reference sequence). The CDR3 has 12 residues. V was pared by 0 bases and J by 8 bases, with 7 bases between. The DNA for the CDR3 is TGTGCCAGCAGTTTATCGGGCGAAGGCTACACCTTC. The encoded protein is CASSLSGEGYTF.

The chain employs TRBV28 and TRBJ1-5; no reliable D call. V shed 7 bases and J shed 3 bases, with 13 bases lying between them. This CDR3 is built from 14 residues. The germline V gene has CDR1 MDHEN and CDR2 SYDVKM. CDR3 protein: CASTLRTINQPQHF. CDR3 coding DNA: TGTGCCAGCACCCTCCGGACTATCAATCAGCCCCAGCATTTT.

The J gene is TRBJ1-1, the V gene TRBV14; D remains unclear. The CDR3 is made up of 15 amino acids. Trimming shortened V by 4 bases and J by 4 bases, and 16 bases separated the two germline ends. Germline V gives CDR1 SGHDN, CDR2 FVKESK. This CDR3 is CASSPRGSTGTEAFF. The CDR3 bases are TGTGCCAGCAGCCCCCGTGGGAGCACTGGCACTGAAGCTTTCTTT.

The V and J genes are TRBV2 and TRBJ2-2, with D unclear. Germline values: CDR1 SNHLY, CDR2 FYNNEI. Trimming stripped 7 bases from V and 2 bases from J, with 8 bases between. This CDR3 is built from 13 residues. The CDR3, as DNA: TGTGCCAGCAAACTACAAAACACCGGGGAGCTGTTTTTT. Translation: CASKLQNTGELFF.

The chain recombines TRBV10-3 with TRBJ1-2; D uncertain. Germline V CDR1 and CDR2: ENHRY, SYGVKD. V lost 0 bases, J lost 4 bases, and 9 bases lay in between. The CDR3 sequence is 14 residues long. The CDR3 sequence: CAISESSRGYGYTF. CDR3 in DNA: TGTGCCATCAGTGAGTCATCACGGGGCTATGGCTACACCTTC.

This chain connects TRBV19 to TRBJ1-3, with 7 bases lining up with TRBD1. J gave up 4 bases and V 9 bases, and 9 bases lay outside the gene matches. The CDR3 totals 14 residues. Germline V lookup: CDR1 LNHDA, CDR2 SQIVND (reference sequence). Written as DNA, the CDR3 is TGTGCCAGCAAGGACAGGAGATCCGGAAACACCATATATTTT. Translation: CASKDRRSGNTIYF.

The chain is built from TRBV12-5 and TRBJ2-7, with 8 positions matching TRBD1. The J segment lost 10 bases and the V segment lost 0 bases, leaving 8 bases of the junction unmatched. CDR1 is LGHNT and CDR2 is FRNRAP in the germline V gene. The CDR3 contains 14 residues. CDR3 bases: TGTGCTAGTGGTTTGGTAACAGGGGGGTCCGATCAGTACTTC. It codes for CASGLVTGGSDQYF.

V usage is TRBV24-1 and J usage is TRBJ2-3; D gene ambiguous. V was pared by 7 bases and J by 0 bases, with 7 bases between. CDR1 and CDR2 from the germline V gene are KGHDR and SFDVKD. The CDR3 is made up of 13 amino acids. DNA for the CDR3: TGTGCCACCAGACTGACTAGCACAGATACGCAGTATTTT. As protein: CATRLTSTDTQYF.

The rearrangement uses TRBV6-2 or TRBV6-3 and TRBJ2-5; D is possibly TRBD2 (7 bases). V gave up 2 bases and J gave up 2 bases, with 21 bases separating them. From germline, CDR1 is MNHEY and CDR2 SVGEGT. The CDR3 is 18 amino acids. CDR3 coding DNA: TGTGCCAGCAGTTACGTTGCCGGGGGGCTAGCCGAACAAGAGACCCAGTACTTC. It yields the protein CASSYVAGGLAEQETQYF.

This chain uses TRBV5-4 with TRBJ2-7; TRBD2 agrees at 7 bases. CDR1 is SGHNT and CDR2 is YYREEE in the germline V gene (reference sequence). The trim removed 3 bases at V and 3 bases at J, leaving 12 bases unmatched. CDR3 size: 16 residues. The CDR3 DNA reads TGTGCCAGCAGCTCCTTGGGGGGGAGGAGTTACTACGAGCAGTACTTC. Protein: CASSSLGGRSYYEQYF.

A word on this clone: A junction boundary mismatches the germline segment, possibly from a read error. J is TRBJ1-3 and V is TRBV15; 7 bases are a match to TRBD1. The CDR3 has 12 amino acids. Per the germline V gene, CDR1 is LNHNV and CDR2 is YYDKDF (reference sequence). The CDR3 is CATSRDTGTVDF. CDR3 nucleotides: TGTGCCACCAGCAGAGATACCGGGACAGTGGATTTT.

This chain connects TRBV15 to TRBJ2-4; D is ambiguous. Per the germline V gene, CDR1 is LNHNV and CDR2 is YYDKDF (reference sequence). The CDR3 spans 16 residues. The V end lost 0 bases, the J end lost 4 bases, and 13 bases lay between the germline ends. CDR3 nucleotide sequence: TGTGCCACCAGCAGAGATCGATCGGTTTTTAAAAACATTCAGTACTTC. Translation: CATSRDRSVFKNIQYF.

The chain joins TRBV28 to TRBJ1-2; D unclear. This CDR3 has 13 residues. V was pared by 8 bases and J by 0 bases, with 10 bases between. Looked up from germline, CDR1 is MDHEN and CDR2 is SYDVKM. CDR3 residues: CASADTTNYGYTF. In DNA, the CDR3 is TGTGCCAGCGCAGACACCACTAACTATGGCTACACCTTC.

The chain links TRBV27 to TRBJ2-1; 9 nucleotides line up with TRBD1. The length of the CDR3 is 17 residues. V trimming: 4 bases; J trimming: 3 bases; junction bases outside the gene matches: 10. Germline V CDR1 and CDR2: MNHEY, SMNVEV (reference sequence). CDR3 amino acids: CASSSLPGQGFYNEQFF. The CDR3 nucleotides are TGTGCCAGCAGTTCCCTACCCGGACAGGGGTTCTACAATGAGCAGTTCTTC.

This clone was observed once. The rearrangement joins TRBV19 to TRBJ1-2; a possible D gene is TRBD1 (5 bases). Germline V gene sequence: CDR1 LNHDA, CDR2 SQIVND (reference sequence). V was trimmed by 3 bases and J by 7 bases, leaving 15 bases between them. The CDR3 covers 14 residues. The CDR3 DNA is TGTGCCAGTAGTATTGATAGGACATCTCCTGGCTACACCTTC. Protein sequence: CASSIDRTSPGYTF.

The gene calls are TRBV7-6 and TRBJ2-1; 8 nucleotides match TRBD2. Germline V gene lookup returns CDR1 SGHVS and CDR2 FNYEAQ. J gave up 6 bases and V 3 bases, and 7 bases lay outside the gene matches. The CDR3 has 15 residues. Here the CDR3 DNA reads TGTGCCAGCAGCTTTGCAAGCGGGAGCCTCAATGAGCAGTTCTTC. It yields the protein CASSFASGSLNEQFF. The variable domain in full, completed from reference TRBV7-6 and TRBJ2-1, reads GAGVSQSPRYKVTKRGQDVALRCDPISGHVSLYWYRQALGQGPEFLTYFNYEAQQDKSGLPNDRFSAERPEGSISTLTIQRTEQRDSAMYRCASSFASGSLNEQFFGPGTRLTVL.

The count of this clone is one. The V and J genes are TRBV7-3 and TRBJ1-1; possibly TRBD1 for D (5 bases). V lost 5 bases and J lost 5, with 12 bases in between. This CDR3 has 13 amino acids. CDR1 is SGHTA and CDR2 is FQGTGA in the germline V gene. The chain's CDR3 is CASSDGHLTEAFF. The CDR3 DNA is TGTGCCAGCAGCGACGGACATCTAACTGAAGCTTTCTTT. Supplemented by reference TRBV7-3 and TRBJ1-1, the full variable domain reads GAGVSQTPSNKVTEKGKYVELRCDPISGHTALYWYRQSLGQGPEFLIYFQGTGAADDSGLPNDRFFAVRPEGSVSTLKIQRTERGDSAVYLCASSDGHLTEAFFGQGTRLTVV.

This clone was seen a single time. The J gene is TRBJ2-7, the V gene TRBV19, with TRBD1 matching over 7 bases. The CDR3 is 13 amino acids. V shed 7 bases and J 0 bases; nucleotides not matched to a gene: 3. Germline V gives CDR1 LNHDA, CDR2 SQIVND (reference sequence). The CDR3 bases are TGTGCCAGTACCCGACAGGGCTCCTACGAGCAGTACTTC. Translating gives CASTRQGSYEQYF.

The CDR3 here is CASSLGGGYTEAFF. The CDR3 DNA sequence: TGTGCCAGCAGCTTGGGGGGAGGTTACACTGAAGCTTTCTTT. This chain uses TRBV7-2 with TRBJ1-1; tentative D call: TRBD1 (5 bases). Trimming removed 3 bases from V and 3 bases from J, with 11 bases in between. The CDR3 consists of 14 residues. Germline assignment: CDR1 SGHTA and CDR2 FQGNSA.